What follows is one T cell receptor (beta chain) and its context. This clone's antigen is unknown. No base qualities exist here, and no much larger clone lies one base off it. This record comes from a study of T cell changes during pregnancy in multiple sclerosis (dated by TCRdb to about 2019). Regarding the study in general: The study examined how the T cell repertoire changed over the course of pregnancy in women with multiple sclerosis.

Receptor libraries were prepared by the immunoSEQ multiplex PCR assay. This immuneACCESS table, as held by TCRdb, lists in-frame sequences with V and J called but not all clones. Of the missing ones, under half trace to an unresolved V gene in checked studies; the others have no known cause. In this sample the table shows roughly 53,000 clones, around 92% of which occur a single time. Approximately 0.72% of the sample lies in the top ten. The receptor comes from a female donor with multiple sclerosis, enrolled in a pregnancy study. This sample comprised CD4+ T cells from peripheral blood mononuclear cells, obtained in the third trimester of pregnancy.

The base sequence is TGTGCCAGAAGCCCTGGACTAGCGGGAGTCCCAGAGACCCAGTACTTC. The resulting protein is CARSPGLAGVPETQYF. This receptor chain uses TRBV5-3 and TRBJ2-5, and TRBD2 matches 13 of the central bases. TRBV5-3 is sorted into the ORF group, with uncertain function. The CDR3 sequence holds 16 residues, the cysteine and phenylalanine included. The entry retains the CDR3 DNA only, 48 bases that are in frame from base 1. At the junction V is shortened by 4 bases and J by 4 bases; bases outside the gene matches: 7.